This is a list of T cell receptor beta chains from one sample in a study of T cells in Graves' hyperthyroidism and ophthalmopathy. MiXCR was run by TCRdb on the multiplex PCR reads, yielding one entry per CDR3 protein. Of 390,000 or so distinct CDR3 sequences in the sample, about 15% were seen once. The sample consisted of blood. Receptors originate from a man in his late teens or twenties with Graves' ophthalmopathy. The CDR3 runs from the conserved cysteine through the conserved F or W. The order of the fields is clone size, V gene, D gene, J gene, CDR3 DNA, CDR3 protein. D genes are given only for firm matches. For some rows the clone size is stated as once, few or many, or as a class when expanded; others skip it.

abundance: .; v_gene: TRBV7-3; d_gene: TRBD2; j_gene: TRBJ2-5; CDR3nt: TGTGCCAGCAGCTTAATCGGGGGCGGACTAGCGGGAGGGCCCCAAGAGACCCAGTACTTC; CDR3aa: CASSLIGGGLAGGPQETQYF
abundance: .; v_gene: TRBV19; d_gene: TRBD2; j_gene: TRBJ2-7; CDR3nt: TGTGCCAGTAGTTCCCAGGCGGGGGGGCTCGAGCAGTACTTC; CDR3aa: CASSSQAGGLEQYF
abundance: many; v_gene: TRBV12-3/TRBV12-4; d_gene: .; j_gene: TRBJ2-1; CDR3nt: TGTGCCAGCAGTTTAGCGGTGCTCCCTAGGGTGGAGCAGTTCTTC; CDR3aa: CASSLAVLPRVEQFF
abundance: .; v_gene: TRBV7-2; d_gene: .; j_gene: TRBJ2-7; CDR3nt: TGTGCCAGCAGCCAACTACCAGGGGCTACAGAGCAGTACTTC; CDR3aa: CASSQLPGATEQYF
abundance: many; v_gene: TRBV27; d_gene: .; j_gene: TRBJ2-7; CDR3nt: TGTGCCAGCAGTTTATCGAGGGTGTACGAGCAGTACTTC; CDR3aa: CASSLSRVYEQYF
abundance: many; v_gene: TRBV3-1; d_gene: TRBD2; j_gene: TRBJ2-1; CDR3nt: TGTGCCAGCAGCCCCTTGCGGGAGCTCTACAATGAGCAGTTCTTC; CDR3aa: CASSPLRELYNEQFF
abundance: many; v_gene: TRBV30; d_gene: .; j_gene: TRBJ1-1; CDR3nt: TGTGCCTGGAAGCTGGCCCAGTCGGGCACTGAAGCTTTCTTT; CDR3aa: CAWKLAQSGTEAFF
abundance: many; v_gene: TRBV6-1; d_gene: TRBD1; j_gene: TRBJ2-1; CDR3nt: TGTGCCAGCAGTGCATCGAGGGGACAGGATTACAATGAGCAGTTCTTC; CDR3aa: CASSASRGQDYNEQFF
abundance: many; v_gene: TRBV20-1; d_gene: TRBD2; j_gene: TRBJ2-3; CDR3nt: TGCAGTGCTGAGGGTAGCGGGAGTGGGACAGATACGCAGTATTTT; CDR3aa: CSAEGSGSGTDTQYF
abundance: many; v_gene: TRBV11-3; d_gene: .; j_gene: TRBJ1-1; CDR3nt: TGTGCCAGCGGGCAGGGATCCCGCACTGAAGCTTTCTTT; CDR3aa: CASGQGSRTEAFF
abundance: many; v_gene: TRBV5-1; d_gene: .; j_gene: TRBJ1-3; CDR3nt: TGCGCCAGCAGCCCGCGAGAGGGTTACTCTGGAAACACCATATATTTT; CDR3aa: CASSPREGYSGNTIYF
abundance: many; v_gene: TRBV2; d_gene: TRBD2; j_gene: TRBJ2-1; CDR3nt: TGTGCCAGCACGGGACTAGTCGGCAATGAGCAGTTCTTC; CDR3aa: CASTGLVGNEQFF
abundance: many; v_gene: TRBV2; d_gene: TRBD2; j_gene: TRBJ2-1; CDR3nt: TGTGCCAGCAGTGAATGGGGACTAGCGGGAGATCATGAGCAGTTCTTC; CDR3aa: CASSEWGLAGDHEQFF
abundance: few; v_gene: TRBV5-1; d_gene: TRBD1; j_gene: TRBJ2-5; CDR3nt: TGCGCCAGCAAGCAGTCAGGGGGCGAGCAAGAGACCCAGTACTTC; CDR3aa: CASKQSGGEQETQYF
abundance: many; v_gene: TRBV5-1; d_gene: .; j_gene: TRBJ2-3; CDR3nt: TGCGCCAGCAGCTTTCGCCAGGGGACGGATACGCAGTATTTT; CDR3aa: CASSFRQGTDTQYF
abundance: many; v_gene: TRBV11-2; d_gene: .; j_gene: TRBJ2-3; CDR3nt: TGTGCCAGCAGCTCCAGCCCAGATACGCAGTATTTT; CDR3aa: CASSSSPDTQYF
abundance: many; v_gene: TRBV27; d_gene: .; j_gene: TRBJ1-1; CDR3nt: TGTGCCAGCAGTAAGGGGAGAACAGGGATTGAAGCTTTCTTT; CDR3aa: CASSKGRTGIEAFF
abundance: many; v_gene: TRBV2; d_gene: .; j_gene: TRBJ2-7; CDR3nt: TGTGCCAGCAGTGAAGTCAGCGAGCAGTACTTC; CDR3aa: CASSEVSEQYF
abundance: .; v_gene: TRBV24-1; d_gene: .; j_gene: TRBJ1-5; CDR3nt: TGTGCCACAGGGGTCTCCCAGCCCCAGCATTTT; CDR3aa: CATGVSQPQHF
abundance: few; v_gene: TRBV20-1; d_gene: TRBD1; j_gene: TRBJ1-3; CDR3nt: TGCAGTGCAGATGACAGGGTTGCTGGAAACACCATATATTTT; CDR3aa: CSADDRVAGNTIYF
abundance: many; v_gene: TRBV28; d_gene: .; j_gene: TRBJ1-2; CDR3nt: TGTGCCAGCAGCCGGGGAAATGAAGATGGCTACACCTTC; CDR3aa: CASSRGNEDGYTF
abundance: many; v_gene: TRBV2; d_gene: .; j_gene: TRBJ1-1; CDR3nt: TGTGCCACTCGTCCTGACACTGAAGCTTTCTTT; CDR3aa: CATRPDTEAFF
abundance: many; v_gene: TRBV20-1; d_gene: TRBD2; j_gene: TRBJ2-5; CDR3nt: TGCAGTGCTAGAGATGCACGACTAGCGGGGGGACGGGAGACCCAGTACTTC; CDR3aa: CSARDARLAGGRETQYF
abundance: few; v_gene: TRBV29-1; d_gene: .; j_gene: TRBJ2-1; CDR3nt: TGCAGCGTTGTTCCCCCGGCGGATGAGCAGTTCTTC; CDR3aa: CSVVPPADEQFF
abundance: many; v_gene: TRBV13; d_gene: TRBD2; j_gene: TRBJ2-7; CDR3nt: TGTGCCAGCAGCTTCCTAGCGGGCGGGAGCTCCTACGAGCAGTACTTC; CDR3aa: CASSFLAGGSSYEQYF
abundance: .; v_gene: TRBV6-5; d_gene: .; j_gene: TRBJ1-2; CDR3nt: TGTGCCAGCAGTTACACCGACTATGGCTACACCTTC; CDR3aa: CASSYTDYGYTF
abundance: many; v_gene: TRBV7-9; d_gene: .; j_gene: TRBJ2-7; CDR3nt: TGTGCCAGCAGCCCAGGGCCACATCCCTACGAGCAGTACTTC; CDR3aa: CASSPGPHPYEQYF
abundance: many; v_gene: TRBV20-1; d_gene: TRBD1; j_gene: TRBJ1-3; CDR3nt: TGCAGTGCTAGCGGGACAGAGGCAAACACCATATATTTT; CDR3aa: CSASGTEANTIYF
abundance: few; v_gene: TRBV20-1; d_gene: TRBD2; j_gene: TRBJ2-5; CDR3nt: TGCAGTGCTAGGCCTAGCGGAACTATGAGGGAGACCCAGTACTTC; CDR3aa: CSARPSGTMRETQYF
abundance: many; v_gene: TRBV15; d_gene: TRBD1; j_gene: TRBJ2-5; CDR3nt: TGTGCCACCAGCATAGATGGGACAGAAGAGACCCAGTACTTC; CDR3aa: CATSIDGTEETQYF
abundance: .; v_gene: TRBV14; d_gene: .; j_gene: TRBJ1-1; CDR3nt: TGTGCCAGCAGCCAAGCGGCCGGCACTGAAGCTTTCTTT; CDR3aa: CASSQAAGTEAFF
abundance: many; v_gene: TRBV28; d_gene: .; j_gene: TRBJ2-2; CDR3nt: TGTGCCAGCAATTTCTTGAGGACCGGGGAGCTGTTTTTT; CDR3aa: CASNFLRTGELFF
abundance: many; v_gene: TRBV12-3/TRBV12-4; d_gene: TRBD1; j_gene: TRBJ1-2; CDR3nt: TGTGCCAGCAGTACGCCGGGACAGGGGGCCAGCTACACCTTC; CDR3aa: CASSTPGQGASYTF
abundance: .; v_gene: TRBV6-2/TRBV6-3; d_gene: .; j_gene: TRBJ2-5; CDR3nt: TGTGCCAGAGGACAGTACTCGAACACCGGGGCGGAGGAGACCCAGTACTTC; CDR3aa: CARGQYSNTGAEETQYF
abundance: many; v_gene: TRBV7-3; d_gene: .; j_gene: TRBJ2-7; CDR3nt: TGTGCCAGCAGCTCCGCCGGCGGCTACGAGCAGTACTTC; CDR3aa: CASSSAGGYEQYF
abundance: many; v_gene: TRBV20-1; d_gene: .; j_gene: TRBJ1-5; CDR3nt: TGCAGTGCTACCCCCGCAGGGCAGCCCCAGCATTTT; CDR3aa: CSATPAGQPQHF
abundance: few; v_gene: TRBV6-4; d_gene: TRBD2; j_gene: TRBJ2-1; CDR3nt: TGTGCCAGCAGTGACTCGACTAGCGGGTACAATGAGCAGTTCTTC; CDR3aa: CASSDSTSGYNEQFF
abundance: .; v_gene: TRBV5-1; d_gene: .; j_gene: TRBJ1-1; CDR3nt: TGCGCCAGCAGCTTGGCGGGGACGAGTGAAGCTTTCTTT; CDR3aa: CASSLAGTSEAFF
abundance: .; v_gene: TRBV5-1; d_gene: .; j_gene: TRBJ1-2; CDR3nt: TGCGCCAGCAGCTTGTACTCTCCTGGGCCCTACTATGGCTACACCTTC; CDR3aa: CASSLYSPGPYYGYTF
abundance: many; v_gene: TRBV30; d_gene: TRBD1; j_gene: TRBJ1-2; CDR3nt: TGTGCCTGGAGAGGACAGGGGGACGGCTACACCTTC; CDR3aa: CAWRGQGDGYTF
abundance: .; v_gene: TRBV6-1; d_gene: TRBD1; j_gene: TRBJ1-2; CDR3nt: TGTGCCAGCAGTGTCGGGGGACAGGGATACTATGGCTACACCTTC; CDR3aa: CASSVGGQGYYGYTF
abundance: many; v_gene: TRBV7-8; d_gene: .; j_gene: TRBJ2-3; CDR3nt: TGTGCCAGCAGCTTAGGCGGGTTCACAGATACGCAGTATTTT; CDR3aa: CASSLGGFTDTQYF
abundance: few; v_gene: TRBV4-1; d_gene: .; j_gene: TRBJ2-1; CDR3nt: TGCGCCAGCAGCCAAGATGGTTTGAATGAGCAGTTCTTC; CDR3aa: CASSQDGLNEQFF
abundance: many; v_gene: TRBV29-1; d_gene: TRBD1; j_gene: TRBJ2-1; CDR3nt: TGCAGCGTTCGGGACAGGGGATCCTACAATGAGCAGTTCTTC; CDR3aa: CSVRDRGSYNEQFF
abundance: .; v_gene: TRBV5-4; d_gene: .; j_gene: TRBJ2-1; CDR3nt: TGTGCCAGCAGCGAAAGACAGGCTATTGAGCAGTTCTTC; CDR3aa: CASSERQAIEQFF
abundance: few; v_gene: TRBV5-4; d_gene: .; j_gene: TRBJ1-1; CDR3nt: TGTGCCAGCAGCTTGGAGGGCCCAGGGAGCACTGAAGCTTTCTTT; CDR3aa: CASSLEGPGSTEAFF
abundance: many; v_gene: TRBV5-1; d_gene: .; j_gene: TRBJ2-7; CDR3nt: TGCGCCAGCAGCCTGGTAGGGGGGAACCCCTACGAGCAGTACTTC; CDR3aa: CASSLVGGNPYEQYF
abundance: many; v_gene: TRBV7-9; d_gene: .; j_gene: TRBJ2-1; CDR3nt: TGTGCCAGCGCTACAAGCACTCAGGGTCTGGGGCAGTTCTTC; CDR3aa: CASATSTQGLGQFF
abundance: many; v_gene: TRBV11-2; d_gene: TRBD1; j_gene: TRBJ2-2; CDR3nt: TGTGCCAGCAGACAGGACAGGACCACCGGGGAGCTGTTTTTT; CDR3aa: CASRQDRTTGELFF
abundance: many; v_gene: TRBV6-4; d_gene: TRBD2; j_gene: TRBJ2-7; CDR3nt: TGTGCCAGCAGACCAGGGACTAGCGCTGCCTACGAGCAGTACTTC; CDR3aa: CASRPGTSAAYEQYF
abundance: .; v_gene: TRBV20-1; d_gene: TRBD1; j_gene: TRBJ2-2; CDR3nt: TGCAGTGCTAGAAGGACAGGGGCCACCGGGGAGCTGTTTTTT; CDR3aa: CSARRTGATGELFF
abundance: .; v_gene: TRBV4-1; d_gene: TRBD1; j_gene: TRBJ2-1; CDR3nt: TGCGCCAGCAGCCACCGGGACAGGGGGCGCAATGAGCAGTTCTTC; CDR3aa: CASSHRDRGRNEQFF
abundance: many; v_gene: TRBV5-1; d_gene: .; j_gene: TRBJ1-2; CDR3nt: TGCGCCAGCAGCCTGGGAGAGGGCGCCGGCTATGGCTACACCTTC; CDR3aa: CASSLGEGAGYGYTF
abundance: many; v_gene: TRBV2; d_gene: .; j_gene: TRBJ1-1; CDR3nt: TGTGCCAGCAACCTGGGGAGGGGTGAAGCTTTCTTT; CDR3aa: CASNLGRGEAFF
abundance: .; v_gene: TRBV19; d_gene: .; j_gene: TRBJ1-2; CDR3nt: TGTGCCAGTAGTATCCCCGACAGCTTTGGCTACACCTTC; CDR3aa: CASSIPDSFGYTF
abundance: .; v_gene: TRBV27; d_gene: .; j_gene: TRBJ2-2; CDR3nt: TGTGCCAGCAGTTTACCCGAGGGGAGTTCGGAAATCGGGGAGCTGTTTTTT; CDR3aa: CASSLPEGSSEIGELFF
abundance: many; v_gene: TRBV15; d_gene: TRBD2; j_gene: TRBJ2-1; CDR3nt: TGTGCCACCAGCAGAGAGTTAGCGGGGAATGAGCAGTTCTTC; CDR3aa: CATSRELAGNEQFF
abundance: many; v_gene: TRBV13; d_gene: TRBD2; j_gene: TRBJ2-1; CDR3nt: TGTGCCAGCAGCTTATTTATCGGGGGGGGCGATGAGCAGTTCTTC; CDR3aa: CASSLFIGGGDEQFF
abundance: many; v_gene: TRBV11-3; d_gene: .; j_gene: TRBJ2-2; CDR3nt: TGTGCCAGCAGCTTATATTCCAGATCTTCCGGGGAGCTGTTTTTT; CDR3aa: CASSLYSRSSGELFF